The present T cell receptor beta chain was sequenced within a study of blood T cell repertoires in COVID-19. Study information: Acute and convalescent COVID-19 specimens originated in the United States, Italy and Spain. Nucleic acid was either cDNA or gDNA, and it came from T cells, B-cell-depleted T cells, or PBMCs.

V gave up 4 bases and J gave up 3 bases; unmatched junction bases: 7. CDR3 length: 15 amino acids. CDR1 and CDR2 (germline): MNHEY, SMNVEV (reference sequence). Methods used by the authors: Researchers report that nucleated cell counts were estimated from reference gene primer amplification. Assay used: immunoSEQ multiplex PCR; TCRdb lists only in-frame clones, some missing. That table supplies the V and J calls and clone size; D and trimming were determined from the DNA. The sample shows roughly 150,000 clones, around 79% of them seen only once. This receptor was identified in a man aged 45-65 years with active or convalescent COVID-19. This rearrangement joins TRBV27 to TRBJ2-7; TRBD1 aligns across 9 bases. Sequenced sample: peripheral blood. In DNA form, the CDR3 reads TGTGCCAGCAGTTCCTCCGGGACAGGGTTCTACGAGCAGTACTTC. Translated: CASSSSGTGFYEQYF.